This T cell receptor beta chain appears in the sequencing data of a study of blood T cell repertoires in COVID-19. Study context: The study drew acute and convalescent COVID-19 samples from the United States, Italy and Spain. T cells, B-cell-depleted T cells, or PBMCs provided the cDNA or gDNA that served as material.

This CDR3 has 17 residues. Germline V lookup: CDR1 SNHLY, CDR2 FYNNEI. Trimming shortened V by 1 base and J by 3 bases, and 16 bases separated the two germline ends. Per the study methods: It was from reference gene primer amplification that nucleated cell counts were estimated. Repertoires were generated with immunoSEQ multiplex PCR, while TCRdb's copy carries only in-frame clones and drops some. That table supplies the V and J calls and clone size; D and trimming were determined from the DNA. The sample holds roughly 84,000 clones, 80% seen once. The chain has TRBV2 and TRBJ1-5, with a tentative D call TRBD1 (6 bases). The sequence was collected from a woman aged 35 to 49 with active or convalescent COVID-19. What was sequenced was peripheral blood. CDR3 sequence: CASSEEAGGTPNQPQHF. The CDR3 region has the DNA TGTGCCAGCAGTGAAGAGGCCGGGGGGACACCCAATCAGCCCCAGCATTTT.